What follows describes a single T cell receptor beta chain. Its antigen is undetermined. Trimming stripped 2 bases from V and 3 bases from J, with 13 bases between. Germline V gene sequence: CDR1 SGHTA, CDR2 FQGNSA. The CDR3 is made up of 16 amino acids. This sample is part of a study of CD8 T cells in ankylosing spondylitis. Study-level findings and limits: Reactive arthritis synovial fluid and blood previously showed some of these motif variants.

TCRdb analysed the 5' RACE reads with MiXCR anew, one entry per CDR3 protein. The sample contains hundreds of thousands of distinct CDR3 sequences, roughly a tenth of which appear only once. The chain recombines TRBV7-2 with TRBJ2-2; D might be TRBD2 (6 bases). The sample was blood, either unsorted or a sorted T cell fraction (not recorded which). This receptor was taken from a male donor with ankylosing spondylitis or in good health (not recorded which). The CDR3 DNA reads TGTGCCAGCAGCTTAAAGGCGGGGCTTGACACCGGGGAGCTGTTTTTT. Translating gives CASSLKAGLDTGELFF.